The 30 T cell receptor beta chains in this list originate from one sample, sequenced in a study of T-cell reconstitution after alpha-beta-depleted transplantation in children. Unique molecular identifiers were incorporated during preparation of the TCRbeta library. TCRdb re-analysed the PCR reads in MiXCR, keeping a single row per CDR3 protein. The sample has about 980,000 distinct CDR3 sequences; about 29% are singletons. This specimen was PBMCs, mostly from graft donor cells, taken 360 days after TCRalphabeta/CD19-depleted stem cell transplant. The source of these receptors is a boy under two years old who had a stem cell transplant for SCID, so the T cells may come from the graft donor.

This rearrangement joins TRBV12-3 or TRBV12-4 to TRBJ2-3; 8 positions agree with TRBD2. Losses at the gene ends were 6 bases for V and 4 bases for J; bases not matched to a gene: 6. The CDR3 runs 14 residues. CDR3 region: CASRMAGGPDTQYF. The DNA of the CDR3 is TGTGCCAGCAGGATGGCGGGGGGCCCAGATACGCAGTATTTT.

This clonotype was seen more than once but under ten times. V is TRBV9 and J is TRBJ1-2; no reliable D call. V was cut by 4 bases and J by 8 bases, with 9 bases left in between. Germline CDR1 is SGDLS and CDR2 is YYNGEE. The CDR3 runs to 11 residues. The CDR3 loop reads CASSLNWGYTF. The CDR3 DNA follows: TGTGCCAGCAGCTTGAATTGGGGCTACACCTTC.

This clonotype was detected many times. This rearrangement joins TRBV10-3 to TRBJ2-3; D is perhaps TRBD1 (6 bases). CDR1 is ENHRY, CDR2 SYGVKD, per germline. Trimming shortened V by 2 bases and J by 2 bases, and 8 bases separated the two germline ends. This CDR3 has 14 amino acids. CDR3 loop: CAISEGQLTDTQYF. The DNA of the CDR3 is TGTGCCATCAGTGAGGGACAGCTCACAGATACGCAGTATTTT.

V usage is TRBV4-1 and J usage is TRBJ2-3; 12 nucleotides line up with TRBD1. V dropped 9 bases and J dropped 4; count of bases not matched to a gene: 8. This CDR3 is built from 15 residues. The V gene's germline CDR1 is MGHRA and CDR2 YSYEKL. CDR3 sequence (DNA): TGCGCCAGTAGTCCGGGACAGGGGGCTGCAGATACGCAGTATTTT. This codes for CASSPGQGAADTQYF.

The CDR3, as DNA: TGTGCCAGCACGGAGGGCAGGGGGGGCACAGATACGCAGTATTTT. Encoded protein: CASTEGRGGTDTQYF. The chain links TRBV28 to TRBJ2-3; tentative D call: TRBD1 (7 bases). This CDR3 is 15 amino acids long. Germline values: CDR1 MDHEN, CDR2 SYDVKM. V gave up 7 bases and J gave up 1 base, with 15 bases separating them.

This clonotype came up a few times. This sequence joins TRBV6-1 and TRBJ2-3; D may match TRBD1 or TRBD2 (5 bases each). Per germline, CDR1 MNHNS and CDR2 SASEGT. Trimming stripped 11 bases from V and 2 bases from J, with 17 bases between. This CDR3 region has 14 residues. CDR3 residues: CAASRGLDTDTQYF. The CDR3 DNA reads as TGTGCCGCCAGCCGGGGCTTAGACACAGATACGCAGTATTTT.

The chain recombines TRBV4-2 with TRBJ2-1; D is ambiguous. The CDR3 has 15 amino acids. The V gene lost 4 bases and the J gene lost 5 bases, with 15 bases spanning the gap. The V gene's germline CDR1 is LGHNA and CDR2 YNFKEQ. DNA for the CDR3: TGTGCCAGCAGCCCCGACCAACGGTCCCACAATGAGCAGTTCTTC. Amino acids: CASSPDQRSHNEQFF.

The chain recombines TRBV5-6 with TRBJ1-2; 7 bases are shared with TRBD1. The V gene end was trimmed by 6 bases and the J gene end by 6 bases; junction bases not matched to a gene: 20. The CDR3 loop spans 17 amino acids. CDR1 is SGHDT and CDR2 is YYEEEE in the germline V gene. CDR3 loop: CASKWAAGQKDRHGYTF. In DNA form, the CDR3 reads TGTGCCAGCAAGTGGGCTGCGGGACAAAAGGACAGGCATGGCTACACCTTC.

There are a few counts of this clonotype. V usage is TRBV28 and J usage is TRBJ1-5; D possibly corresponds to TRBD1 (6 bases). CDR3 length: 14 amino acids. Trimming stripped 5 bases from V and 6 bases from J, with 14 bases between. The germline CDR1 and CDR2 sequences are MDHEN and SYDVKM. CDR3 sequence (DNA): TGTGCCAGCAGTAGTACAGGGAAGGGTCAGCCCCAGCATTTT. It is translated as CASSSTGKGQPQHF.

The chain recombines TRBV20-1 with TRBJ1-2; 7 bases match TRBD1. This CDR3 spans 13 amino acids. In germline, CDR1 is DFQATT, CDR2 SNEGSKA (reference sequence). V was clipped by 1 base and J by 6 bases; unmatched bases: 5. CDR3 nucleotides: TGCAGTGCTAGAGCCTGGGACAGCCATGGCTACACCTTC. Its translation: CSARAWDSHGYTF.

This clonotype was counted at least ten times. V gene TRBV29-1 combines with J gene TRBJ2-7, with 7 bases fitting TRBD1. The V gene's germline CDR1 is SQVTM and CDR2 ANQGSEA. Germline trimming cut 4 bases from V and 5 bases from J; bases unmatched to any gene: 5. The CDR3 spans 12 residues. CDR3: CSVVGGGDEQYF. As DNA, the CDR3 is TGCAGCGTTGTAGGGGGCGGCGACGAGCAGTACTTC.

This clonotype was seen a few times. In DNA, the CDR3 is TGTGCCAGCAAACAGTCTACGGGGGCCCCAGATACGCAGTATTTT. Translating gives CASKQSTGAPDTQYF. The chain is built from TRBV4-2 and TRBJ2-3, with D tentatively TRBD1 or TRBD2 (6 bases each). V lost 7 bases and J 4 bases, leaving 18 bases between the germline ends. The CDR3 is made up of 15 amino acids. Germline V gives CDR1 LGHNA, CDR2 YNFKEQ.

The CDR3 nucleotides read TGCAGTGCCAAGAGGTCGGGACAGCTAAGCTCTGGGGCCAACGTCCTGACTTTC. As protein: CSAKRSGQLSSGANVLTF. The V gene is TRBV20-1, the J gene TRBJ2-6; 7 nucleotides agree with TRBD1. Per germline, CDR1 DFQATT and CDR2 SNEGSKA (reference sequence). CDR3 size: 18 residues. With 6 bases clipped from V and 0 bases from J, the junction kept 14 bases outside the gene matches.

This clonotype was found a few times. This sequence joins TRBV29-1 and TRBJ2-1; 11 nucleotides agree with TRBD1. Looked up from germline, CDR1 is SQVTM and CDR2 is ANQGSEA. V lost 6 bases to trimming and J lost 9 bases; unmatched junction nucleotides: 7. The CDR3 runs to 13 residues. CDR3 DNA: TGCAGCGTGGGGGACAGGGGGGAAGGTGAGCAGTTCTTC. As protein: CSVGDRGEGEQFF.

The chain links TRBV5-1 to TRBJ2-3; TRBD2 matches at 9 bases. This CDR3 contains 14 residues. The germline V gene has CDR1 SGHRS and CDR2 YFSETQ. V gave up 0 bases and J gave up 12 bases; unmatched junction bases: 8. The CDR3 spells CASSLADKRGAQYF. Here the CDR3 DNA reads TGCGCCAGCAGCTTGGCCGATAAGCGGGGGGCACAGTATTTT. Using reference TRBV5-1 and TRBJ2-3 for the parts outside the CDR3, the full variable domain is KAGVTQTPRYLIKTRGQQVTLSCSPISGHRSVSWYQQTPGQGLQFLFEYFSETQRNKGNFPGRFSGRQFSNSRSEMNVSTLELGDSALYLCASSLADKRGAQYFGPGTRLTVL.

This clonotype was seen only a few times. V usage is TRBV4-3 and J usage is TRBJ1-1, with D unresolved. There are 16 residues in the CDR3. Trimming removed 1 base at V and 1 base at J, with 13 bases between. Germline V gene sequence: CDR1 LGHNA, CDR2 YSLEER. The CDR3 coding sequence is TGCGCCAGCAGCCAAGTTTTCCGGGTACCGAACACTGAAGCTTTCTTT. This codes for CASSQVFRVPNTEAFF.

This clonotype occurred a few times. This chain uses TRBV4-1 with TRBJ1-3; 7 bases agree with TRBD1. J gave up 2 bases and V 5 bases, and 6 bases lay outside the gene matches. CDR3 size: 15 residues. Germline CDR1 MGHRA, CDR2 YSYEKL. CDR3 DNA: TGCGCCAGCAGCGGGACAGTGGTCCCTGGAAACACCATATATTTT. Translated, it gives CASSGTVVPGNTIYF.

V and J are TRBV6-1 and TRBJ1-1, with a possible D match to TRBD1 (6 bases). The ends were cut back, 6 bases at V and 6 bases at J, with 8 bases in the middle. CDR3 size: 11 residues. The V gene's germline CDR1 is MNHNS and CDR2 SASEGT. Written as DNA, the CDR3 is TGTGCCAGCAGGACAGGTCCTGAAGCTTTCTTT. Translating it yields CASRTGPEAFF.

In its sample, this clonotype was seen a few times. The J gene is TRBJ2-3, the V gene TRBV5-1; perhaps TRBD1 as D (5 bases). Trimming pared 4 bases from V and 4 bases from J, leaving 13 bases between. Germline CDR1 reads SGHRS; CDR2 reads YFSETQ. There are 14 residues in the CDR3. CDR3 in amino acids: CASSGHSRSDTQYF. CDR3 bases: TGCGCCAGCAGCGGACACTCTAGGTCAGATACGCAGTATTTT.

The table lists this clonotype with a count of one. This rearrangement joins TRBV29-1 to TRBJ2-6, with a weak D call TRBD1 (6 bases). Germline V lookup: CDR1 SQVTM, CDR2 ANQGSEA. The CDR3 runs 15 residues. Trimming shortened V by 5 bases and J by 3 bases, and 14 bases separated the two germline ends. CDR3 sequence: CSVKTQGYGANVLTF. The CDR3 nucleotides are TGCAGCGTTAAAACTCAGGGGTATGGGGCCAACGTCCTGACTTTC.

This clonotype was found a few times. The chain joins TRBV7-9 to TRBJ2-1; 7 bases agree with TRBD2. Germline V gene sequence: CDR1 SEHNR, CDR2 FQNEAQ (reference sequence). The CDR3 spans 17 residues. V shed 8 bases, J shed 5 bases, and the junction held 18 bases outside the gene matches. In DNA, the CDR3 is TGTGCCAGCGTAAAAGCGGGACTCGACCCAAGAAACAATGAGCAGTTCTTC. This sequence encodes CASVKAGLDPRNNEQFF.

The chain uses TRBV29-1 and TRBJ1-2; 7 nucleotides align to TRBD1. This CDR3 is built from 13 residues. V was clipped by 1 base and J by 8 bases; unmatched bases: 7. Germline lookup yields CDR1 SQVTM and CDR2 ANQGSEA. CDR3 in amino acids: CSVEGTGSRGYTF. In DNA, the CDR3 is TGCAGCGTTGAAGGGACAGGAAGCCGGGGCTACACCTTC.

The gene calls are TRBV15 and TRBJ1-4, with 7 bases matching TRBD1. CDR3 length equals 14 residues. The ends lost 1 base at V and 8 bases at J; junction bases unmatched: 4. Germline CDR1 LNHNV, CDR2 YYDKDF (reference sequence). DNA for the CDR3: TGTGCCACCAGCAGAGGACAGGGAGGGGAAAAACTGTTTTTT. Protein sequence: CATSRGQGGEKLFF.

This chain links TRBV3-1 with TRBJ2-3; D is possibly TRBD1 (6 bases). The CDR3 is made up of 13 amino acids. V shed 2 bases and J shed 7 bases, with 10 bases lying between them. CDR1 LGHDT and CDR2 YNNKEL come from the germline V gene (reference sequence). The chain's CDR3 is CASSQQGRNTQYF. The CDR3 DNA follows: TGTGCCAGCAGCCAACAGGGGCGGAATACGCAGTATTTT.

This clonotype has more than one count but fewer than ten. The chain employs TRBV20-1 and TRBJ2-5; D could derive from TRBD1 or TRBD2 (5 bases each). This CDR3 has 13 residues. Per the germline V gene, CDR1 is DFQATT and CDR2 is SNEGSKA (reference sequence). Trimming shortened V by 2 bases and J by 5 bases, and 12 bases separated the two germline ends. The CDR3 coding sequence is TGCAGTGCTAGAAACGGGGCGCGGGAGACCCAGTACTTC. It specifies CSARNGARETQYF.

The table lists this clonotype with a few counts. The V gene is TRBV5-5, the J gene TRBJ2-2; no clear D gene. With 6 bases removed from V and 3 bases from J, the gap between germline ends came to 9 bases. Germline V lookup: CDR1 SGHKS, CDR2 YYEKEE (reference sequence). The CDR3 has 13 amino acids. CDR3 residues: CASTPRYTGELFF. The CDR3 region has the DNA TGTGCCAGCACCCCTCGGTACACCGGGGAGCTGTTTTTT.

A few counts support this clonotype. The V and J genes are TRBV20-1 and TRBJ1-1; D call uncertain. The CDR3 loop spans 12 amino acids. Per germline, CDR1 DFQATT and CDR2 SNEGSKA (reference sequence). Trimming stripped 2 bases from V and 3 bases from J, with 7 bases between. This CDR3 is CSARLDHTEAFF. The DNA for the CDR3 is TGCAGTGCTAGACTCGACCACACTGAAGCTTTCTTT.

There are a few counts of this clonotype. The chain uses TRBV20-1 and TRBJ2-7; TRBD1 matches 8 bases. CDR1 DFQATT and CDR2 SNEGSKA come from the germline V gene (reference sequence). There are 14 residues in the CDR3. V lost 2 bases, J lost 2 bases, and 5 bases stayed unmatched. CDR3 protein: CSARSGQGTYEQYF. The CDR3 bases are TGCAGTGCTAGATCTGGACAGGGCACCTACGAGCAGTACTTC.

This clonotype was detected a few times. CDR3 in amino acids: CASSLWGVWDPNEQFF. The CDR3 DNA reads as TGTGCCAGCAGCTTGTGGGGAGTTTGGGACCCCAATGAGCAGTTCTTC. The gene calls are TRBV5-4 and TRBJ2-1; the D call may be TRBD1 or TRBD2 (5 bases each). CDR3 size: 16 residues. CDR1 is SGHNT and CDR2 is YYREEE in the germline V gene (reference sequence). V was pared by 1 base and J by 6 bases, with 17 bases between.

This clonotype was seen a handful of times. CDR3 in amino acids: CSASDQGFGTQYF. The CDR3 nucleotides are TGCAGTGCTAGCGACCAGGGTTTCGGGACCCAGTACTTC. V gene TRBV20-1 combines with J gene TRBJ2-5; D perhaps matches TRBD1 (5 bases). Trimming shortened V by 3 bases and J by 7 bases, and 15 bases separated the two germline ends. The germline CDR1 and CDR2 sequences are DFQATT and SNEGSKA (reference sequence). The CDR3 is made up of 13 amino acids.